These 20 T cell receptor beta chains came from one sample sequenced in a study of T cell clonotyping in hematopoietic cell transplantation. Profiling relied on immunoSEQ multiplex PCR, and the TCRdb table lists in-frame clones only, not all of them. The table has 7,500 to 9,500 clones, about four fifths seen once. The material was peripheral blood mononuclear cells, obtained 180 days after allogeneic stem cell transplant. Receptor source: a female patient aged 50-59 years who had an allogeneic stem cell transplant from an unrelated donor, so the T cells may come from the graft donor. Some clones in this sample may be carry-over from other donors' samples.

The table lists this clone with a count of one. This chain connects TRBV9 to TRBJ1-5; no clear D. The V gene's germline CDR1 is SGDLS and CDR2 YYNGEE. This CDR3 contains 16 residues. With 1 base removed from V and 6 bases from J, the gap between germline ends came to 17 bases. CDR3 loop: CASSVSSEISGQPQHF. CDR3 nucleotide sequence: TGTGCCAGCAGCGTATCATCAGAAATATCGGGTCAGCCCCAGCATTTT.

This chain uses TRBV10-1 with TRBJ1-2, with D tentatively TRBD1 (5 bases). V lost 5 bases to trimming and J lost 3 bases, with 13 bases between them. The CDR3 is made up of 14 amino acids. Germline V gene lookup returns CDR1 WNHNN and CDR2 SYGVQD (reference sequence). As DNA, the CDR3 is TGCGCCAGCAGTCTTATCCTAGGGGACTATGGCTACACCTTC. It encodes CASSLILGDYGYTF.

This CDR3 reads CAWDLAGGRDTQYF. The CDR3 nucleotides read TGTGCCTGGGATCTCGCGGGGGGCCGGGATACGCAGTATTTT. The chain couples TRBV30 to TRBJ2-3, with 8 bases fitting TRBD2. This CDR3 contains 14 residues. Germline values: CDR1 GTSNPN, CDR2 SVGIG (reference sequence). After removal of 5 bases from V and 6 bases from J, the junction contained 10 bases not matched to a gene.

This chain links TRBV4-2 with TRBJ1-5; D is uncertain. This CDR3 contains 16 residues. The V end lost 0 bases, the J end lost 6 bases, and 15 bases lay between the germline ends. Germline values: CDR1 LGHNA, CDR2 YNFKEQ. CDR3 residues: CASSQDSRSEGQPQHF. CDR3 sequence (DNA): TGTGCCAGCAGCCAAGATTCTCGCAGCGAGGGTCAGCCCCAGCATTTT.

The chain has TRBV6-5 and TRBJ2-5; unclear D gene. The J call may be mistaken, given a closer DNA end match to TRBJ2-7. This CDR3 comprises 14 residues. Germline loops: CDR1 MNHEY, CDR2 SVGAGI. CDR3: CASSYEGFNYEQYF. CDR3 nucleotides: TGTGCCAGCAGTTATGAAGGGTTTAACTACGAGCAGTACTTC.

This chain uses TRBV30 with TRBJ2-3, with D perhaps matching TRBD1 or TRBD2 (6 bases each). The V end was cut by 0 bases, the J end by 0 bases, with 16 bases between. CDR1 and CDR2 (germline): GTSNPN, SVGIG (reference sequence). The CDR3 loop spans 17 amino acids. CDR3: CAWSVLVVGGSTDTQYF. CDR3 sequence (DNA): TGTGCCTGGAGTGTACTGGTGGTAGGGGGGAGCACAGATACGCAGTATTTT.

V usage is TRBV28 and J usage is TRBJ1-5, with D maybe TRBD1 (5 bases). With 3 bases removed from V and 0 bases from J, the gap between germline ends came to 9 bases. CDR3 length: 15 residues. CDR1 and CDR2 from the germline V gene are MDHEN and SYDVKM. The CDR3: CASSFWGDSNQPQHF. The CDR3 nucleotides are TGTGCCAGCAGTTTCTGGGGGGATAGCAATCAGCCCCAGCATTTT.

This chain connects TRBV11-2 to TRBJ1-1; no firm D call. Per germline, CDR1 SGHAT and CDR2 FQNNGV. V lost 2 bases and J 0 bases, leaving 7 bases between the germline ends. CDR3 size: 14 residues. The CDR3 sequence: CASSLLYLNTEAFF. In nucleotides, the CDR3 is TGTGCCAGCAGCTTATTGTACCTGAACACTGAAGCTTTCTTT.

The chain couples TRBV10-3 to TRBJ1-1, with D unresolved. CDR3 size: 13 residues. Between the trimmed V and J ends, which lost 5 bases and 1 base, there was a span of 8 bases. Per germline, CDR1 ENHRY and CDR2 SYGVKD. The CDR3 bases are TGTGCCATCAGTTGGACGGGGAACACTGAAGCTTTCTTT. Translated: CAISWTGNTEAFF.

The chain uses TRBV29-1 and TRBJ2-5; tentatively, D is TRBD1 (5 bases). V lost 2 bases, J lost 1 base, and 8 bases lay in between. The CDR3 runs 13 residues. Germline V gene sequence: CDR1 SQVTM, CDR2 ANQGSEA. Written as DNA, the CDR3 is TGCAGCGTTGAATTCAGGGCCCAAGAGACCCAGTACTTC. This codes for CSVEFRAQETQYF.

This chain uses TRBV25-1 with TRBJ2-3, with 14 bases matching TRBD2. Germline CDR1 is MGHDK and CDR2 is SYGVNS. This CDR3 is built from 18 residues. V was clipped by 2 bases and J by 6 bases; unmatched bases: 10. CDR3 nucleotide sequence: TGTGCCAGCAGTGAAGACCCCAGACTAGCGGGAGGGAGGGATACGCAGTATTTT. Translated, it gives CASSEDPRLAGGRDTQYF. Combining the CDR3 with reference TRBV25-1 and TRBJ2-3 gives the whole variable domain EADIYQTPRYLVIGTGKKITLECSQTMGHDKMYWYQQDPGMELHLIHYSYGVNSTEKGDLSSESTVSRIRTEHFPLTLESARPSHTSQYLCASSEDPRLAGGRDTQYFGPGTRLTVL.

To note about this clone: A read error may account for a junction end that differs from germline. This chain uses TRBV19 with TRBJ1-2; a weak D match, TRBD1 (5 bases). The germline V gene has CDR1 LNHDA and CDR2 SQIVND (reference sequence). The CDR3 sequence is 13 residues long. CDR3 in amino acids: CASRRDRGYSYTF. CDR3 DNA: TGTGCCTCTCGAAGGGACCGAGGCTATAGCTACACCTTC.

The chain recombines TRBV4-1 with TRBJ1-2, with D unclear. Germline CDR1 and CDR2: MGHRA and YSYEKL. V lost 5 bases and J 8 bases, leaving 9 bases between the germline ends. The CDR3 is 11 amino acids. The CDR3 DNA follows: TGCGCCAGCAGCTCTATCGGGGGCTACACCTTC. Its protein is CASSSIGGYTF.

CDR3 DNA: TGCAGCGCCGTGACTAGCGGGCTCCCAATGTTCACCGGGGAGCTGTTTTTT. Its translation: CSAVTSGLPMFTGELFF. The V and J genes are TRBV29-1 and TRBJ2-2, with 10 nucleotides matching TRBD2. The length of the CDR3 is 17 residues. Trimming took 7 bases from V and 4 from J; bases not matched to a gene: 15. CDR1 and CDR2 from the germline V gene are SQVTM and ANQGSEA.

The chain combines TRBV10-3 with TRBJ2-2; TRBD1 aligns across 12 bases. This CDR3 contains 15 residues. Per the germline V gene, CDR1 is ENHRY and CDR2 is SYGVKD. V was pared by 6 bases and J by 6 bases, with 5 bases of the junction left unmatched. DNA of the CDR3: TGTGCCATCAGGCGGGGACAGGGGGCGTCCGGGGAGCTGTTTTTT. Its translation: CAIRRGQGASGELFF.

The gene calls are TRBV4-1 and TRBJ2-7; 11 bases fit TRBD2. V dropped 2 bases and J dropped 4; count of bases not matched to a gene: 4. There are 15 residues in the CDR3. Germline CDR1 MGHRA, CDR2 YSYEKL. CDR3 amino acids: CASSQLAGGPYEQYF. The CDR3 coding sequence is TGCGCCAGCAGCCAATTAGCGGGAGGGCCGTACGAGCAGTACTTC.

V and J are TRBV5-8 and TRBJ1-1, with TRBD1 as a possible D gene (5 bases). The V end lost 4 bases, the J end lost 5 bases, and 21 bases lay between the germline ends. The germline V gene encodes CDR1 SGHTS and CDR2 YDEGEE. The CDR3 sequence is 16 residues long. Written as DNA, the CDR3 is TGTGCCAGCAGCCGGAAGGGACGGGGGGATGGGACTGAAGCTTTCTTT. It specifies CASSRKGRGDGTEAFF.

The J gene is TRBJ2-7, the V gene TRBV6-5; 7 bases agree with TRBD2. J gave up 3 bases and V 6 bases, and 11 bases lay outside the gene matches. The CDR3 contains 15 residues. The germline CDR1 and CDR2 sequences are MNHEY and SVGAGI. As DNA, the CDR3 is TGTGCCAGCAGAGACCCGGGACTACCGATCTACGAGCAGTACTTC. Its protein product is CASRDPGLPIYEQYF.

The chain links TRBV9 to TRBJ2-5; D is uncertain. The DNA end is a closer match to TRBJ2-7, so the J assignment may be wrong. The CDR3 consists of 15 residues. Germline CDR1 is SGDLS and CDR2 is YYNGEE. The CDR3: CASSVGPQDPYEQYF. The CDR3 nucleotides are TGTGCCAGCAGCGTAGGTCCCCAGGATCCCTACGAGCAGTACTTC.

The V call is TRBV19, the J call TRBJ1-2; D not resolved. The CDR3 runs 15 residues. V was cut by 3 bases and J by 1 base, with 12 bases left in between. The germline CDR1 and CDR2 sequences are LNHDA and SQIVND (reference sequence). The CDR3 sequence: CASSIVTEDNYGYTF. The CDR3 DNA is TGTGCCAGTAGTATCGTAACGGAAGATAACTATGGCTACACCTTC.